Listed below are T cell receptor beta chains from one sample, sequenced in a study of T-cell memory formation after mild COVID-19. In TCRdb, the 5' RACE reads were re-called with MiXCR into one record per CDR3 protein. The sample carries about 170,000 distinct CDR3 sequences, approximately 12% recorded once. Sequencing input: PBMCs or a T cell subset sorted from them (not recorded which). These receptors all come from a young man who had mild COVID-19 (a few samples of this study predate the infection). Cell type and time point are not known. Both conserved end residues are part of each CDR3. The D gene is left open where the match is weak. Size is stated for part of the rows, as once, few or many counts, or as a class when the clone is expanded.

clone size,J gene,D gene,V gene,CDR3 DNA,CDR3 protein
.,TRBJ1-2,.,TRBV4-2,TGTGCCAGCAGCCAAGATATGTCGTCGTCCGGCCGGGGGCAAGGTGGCTACACCTTC,CASSQDMSSSGRGQGGYTF
.,TRBJ2-2,.,TRBV6-2/TRBV6-3,TGTGCCAGCCGAGGGGACATCGGAAACACCGGGGAGCTGTTTTTT,CASRGDIGNTGELFF
.,TRBJ2-3,.,TRBV5-1,TGCGCCAGCAGCCAGGATGGGACAACAGATACGCAGTATTTT,CASSQDGTTDTQYF
many,TRBJ1-4,.,TRBV7-9,TGTGCCAGCAGCTTGTTTGAAAAACTGTTTTTT,CASSLFEKLFF
.,TRBJ1-1,TRBD1,TRBV12-3/TRBV12-4,TGTGCCAGCAGTGCCGGACAGGGCTTAGGGAACACTGAAGCTTTCTTT,CASSAGQGLGNTEAFF
once,TRBJ2-1,.,TRBV5-1,TGCGCCAGCAGCTTGGGGCAGATTTCCACATCCTACAATGAGCAGTTCTTC,CASSLGQISTSYNEQFF
few,TRBJ1-3,.,TRBV27,TGTGCCAGCAGTTTCGCAGGGGGAAACACCATATATTTT,CASSFAGGNTIYF
.,TRBJ2-3,TRBD1,TRBV7-2,TGTGCCAGCAGGGCCATGGGGACAGGGGCAGATACGCAGTATTTT,CASRAMGTGADTQYF
.,TRBJ2-7,TRBD2,TRBV5-6,TGTGCCAGCAGCCACGGGACTAGGTGGACCTACGAGCAGTACTTC,CASSHGTRWTYEQYF
few,TRBJ1-1,.,TRBV7-2,TGTGCCAGCAGCCGGGGATGGGGCGCTGAAGCTTTCTTT,CASSRGWGAEAFF